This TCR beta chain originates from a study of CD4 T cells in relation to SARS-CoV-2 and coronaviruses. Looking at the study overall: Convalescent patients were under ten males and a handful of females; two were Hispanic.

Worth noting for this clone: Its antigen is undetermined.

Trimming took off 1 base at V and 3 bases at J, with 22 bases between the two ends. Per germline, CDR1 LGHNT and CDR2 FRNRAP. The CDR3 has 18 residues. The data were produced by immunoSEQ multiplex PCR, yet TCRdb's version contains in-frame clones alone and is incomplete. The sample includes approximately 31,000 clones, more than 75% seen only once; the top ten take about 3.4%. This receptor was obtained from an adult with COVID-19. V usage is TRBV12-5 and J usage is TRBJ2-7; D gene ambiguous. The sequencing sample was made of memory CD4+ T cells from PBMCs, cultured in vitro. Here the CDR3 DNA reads TGTGCTAGTGGTTTGGGGATCTTAGGAAGGCCGTCATTCTACGAGCAGTACTTC. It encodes CASGLGILGRPSFYEQYF.